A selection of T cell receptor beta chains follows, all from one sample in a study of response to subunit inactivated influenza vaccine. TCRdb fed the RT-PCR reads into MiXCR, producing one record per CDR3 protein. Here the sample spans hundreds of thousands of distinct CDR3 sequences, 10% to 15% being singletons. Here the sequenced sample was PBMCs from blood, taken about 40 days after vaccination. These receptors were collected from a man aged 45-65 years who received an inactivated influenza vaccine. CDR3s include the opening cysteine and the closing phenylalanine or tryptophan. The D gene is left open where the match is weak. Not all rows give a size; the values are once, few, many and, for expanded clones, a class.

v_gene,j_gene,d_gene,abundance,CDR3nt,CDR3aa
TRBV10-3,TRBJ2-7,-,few,TGTGCCATCAGGGATAAAGTAACGTCGGAGCAGTACTTC,CAIRDKVTSEQYF
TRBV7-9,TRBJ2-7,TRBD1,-,TGTGCCAGCAGCTCATCCGGGACAGGCTACATTGGGCAGTACTTC,CASSSSGTGYIGQYF
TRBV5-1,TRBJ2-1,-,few,TGCGCCAGCAGCTTGGACGGGACGTCCTACAATGAGCAGTTCTTC,CASSLDGTSYNEQFF
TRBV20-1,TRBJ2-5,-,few,TGCAGTGCTAGAGGAGAAGGGGCTGGAGAGACCCAGTACTTC,CSARGEGAGETQYF
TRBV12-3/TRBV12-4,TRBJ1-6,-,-,TGTGCCAGCAGTTTACACACCTATAATTCACCCCTCCACTTT,CASSLHTYNSPLHF
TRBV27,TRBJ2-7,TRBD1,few,TGTGCCAGCAGCATACAGGGGGCGCTTATATACGAGCAGTACTTC,CASSIQGALIYEQYF
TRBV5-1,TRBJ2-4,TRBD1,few,TGCGCCAGCAGCTTGGAACAGGGGCGACTAGCCAAAAACATTCAGTACTTC,CASSLEQGRLAKNIQYF
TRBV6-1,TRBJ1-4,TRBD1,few,TGTGCCAGCATCGAGGGACAGGGGCTAAGGGAAAAACTGTTTTTT,CASIEGQGLREKLFF
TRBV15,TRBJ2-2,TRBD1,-,TGTGCCACCAGCATCCGACAGGGCGCCGGGGAGCTGTTTTTT,CATSIRQGAGELFF
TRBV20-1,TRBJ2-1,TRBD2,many,TGCAGTGCCACACTAGCGGGGAGGGGCAACAATGAGCAGTTCTTC,CSATLAGRGNNEQFF
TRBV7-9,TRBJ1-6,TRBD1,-,TGTGCCAGCAGCTTAGCGCGAGGGACAGGTCGCATAGGGGCCCTCCACTTT,CASSLARGTGRIGALHF
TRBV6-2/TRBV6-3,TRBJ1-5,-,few,TGTGCCAGCAGTAGAAAAGACCGAGATCAGCCCCAGCATTTT,CASSRKDRDQPQHF
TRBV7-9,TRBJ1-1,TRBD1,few,TGTGCCAGCAGCCCGTGGGACAGGAACACTGAAGCTTTCTTT,CASSPWDRNTEAFF
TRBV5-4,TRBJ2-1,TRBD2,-,TGTGCCAGCAGCCAGGGACTAGCGGGAGAAAATGAGCAGTTCTTC,CASSQGLAGENEQFF
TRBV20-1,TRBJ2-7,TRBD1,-,TGCAGTGGGATCCGGGACAGGGGCTCCTACGAGCAGTACTTC,CSGIRDRGSYEQYF
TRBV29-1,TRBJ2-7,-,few,TGCAGCGTTAGGAGCACTTACGAGCAGTACTTC,CSVRSTYEQYF
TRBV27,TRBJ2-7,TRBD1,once,TGTGCCAGCAGTCAGGGGACAGTACCCGACGAGCAGTACTTC,CASSQGTVPDEQYF
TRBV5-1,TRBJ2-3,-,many,TGCGCCAGCAGTTTGGGACCAGGAGATACGCAGTATTTT,CASSLGPGDTQYF
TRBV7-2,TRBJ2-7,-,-,TGTGCCAGCAGCTTAGGGGACACCCCCTACGAGCAGTACTTC,CASSLGDTPYEQYF
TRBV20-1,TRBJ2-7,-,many,TGCAGTGCTAGAGATGTCGCTAGCGCAACCTACGAGCAGTACTTC,CSARDVASATYEQYF
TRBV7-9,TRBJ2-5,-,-,TGTGCCAGCAGCGCCTGGACACGCGCCCAGTACTTC,CASSAWTRAQYF
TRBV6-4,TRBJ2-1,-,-,TGTGCCAGCAGTGACTCGCCTAGCTCTACCGACTTC,CASSDSPSSTDF
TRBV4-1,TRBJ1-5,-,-,TGCGCCAGCAGCCAAGATATAGGGGGTTGGCAGCCCCAGCATTTT,CASSQDIGGWQPQHF
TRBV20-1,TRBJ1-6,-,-,TGCAGTGCTAGAGTTTTACAGGCGGGGGACTCACCCCTCCACTTT,CSARVLQAGDSPLHF
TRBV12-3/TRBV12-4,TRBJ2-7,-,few,TGTGCCAGCAGCTTGCTCGTTGAATTTGACGAGCAGTACTTC,CASSLLVEFDEQYF
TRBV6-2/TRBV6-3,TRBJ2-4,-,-,TGTGCCAGCAGTGACAGAAACGGGGCCAAAAACATTCAGTACTTC,CASSDRNGAKNIQYF
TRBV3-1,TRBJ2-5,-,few,TGTGCCAGCCGGACGTCGTACCAAGAGACCCAGTACTTC,CASRTSYQETQYF
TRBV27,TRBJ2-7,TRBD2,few,TGTGCCAGCAGTTTACGCCCAGCTTCGAGCGGGGGGTTCTACGAGCAGTACTTC,CASSLRPASSGGFYEQYF
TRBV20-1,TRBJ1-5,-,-,TGCAGTGCTAGAGATCTTGTGTCAGTCAATCAGCCCCAGCATTTT,CSARDLVSVNQPQHF
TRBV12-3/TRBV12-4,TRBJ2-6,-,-,TGTGCCAGCAGCAAATCCCCCTTGGGGGCCAACGTCCTGACTTTC,CASSKSPLGANVLTF
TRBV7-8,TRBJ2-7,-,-,TGTGCCAGCAGCGACCAAGAGGTCCAGAGATACTACGAGCAGTACTTC,CASSDQEVQRYYEQYF
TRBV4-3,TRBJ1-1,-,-,TGCGCCAGCAGCCATATAACGGGGGGGAACACTGAAGCTTTCTTT,CASSHITGGNTEAFF
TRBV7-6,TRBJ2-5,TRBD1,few,TGTGCCAGCAGCTTAACGGGGACAGGGGGAGAGACCCAGTACTTC,CASSLTGTGGETQYF
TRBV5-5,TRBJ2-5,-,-,TGTGCCAGCAGCTTGTTTCTACAGCAAGAGACCCAGTACTTC,CASSLFLQQETQYF
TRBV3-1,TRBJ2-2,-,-,TGTGCCAGCAGCCTGTCGACTACGAACACCGGGGAGCTGTTTTTT,CASSLSTTNTGELFF
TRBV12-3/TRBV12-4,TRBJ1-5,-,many,TGTGCCAGCAGTTTACTCGGGGCGCAGAGCAATCAGCCCCAGCATTTT,CASSLLGAQSNQPQHF
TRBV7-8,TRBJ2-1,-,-,TGTGCCAGCAGGATCCAAGAGGGGTTCTACAATGAGCAGTTCTTC,CASRIQEGFYNEQFF
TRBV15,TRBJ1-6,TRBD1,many,TGTGCCACCAGCAGAGGTGGACAGGGGGCTCGGAATTCACCCCTCCACTTT,CATSRGGQGARNSPLHF
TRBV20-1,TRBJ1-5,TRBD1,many,TGCAGTGCTACTAAGATCGACAGGGTGAGTCAGCCCCAGCATTTT,CSATKIDRVSQPQHF
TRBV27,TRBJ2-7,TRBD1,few,TGTGCCAGCAGTCCCTTTACAGGGGCGGCCTACGAGCAGTACTTC,CASSPFTGAAYEQYF
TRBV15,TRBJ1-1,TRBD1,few,TGTGCCACCAGCAGGGGGACAGATATGGCTTTCTTT,CATSRGTDMAFF
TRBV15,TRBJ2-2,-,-,TGTGCCACCAGCAGAGATTCGGGGCACGACACCGGGGAGCTGTTTTTT,CATSRDSGHDTGELFF
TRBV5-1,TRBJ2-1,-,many,TGCGCCAGCAGCTTGGATTTGGTGGGTGAGCAGTTCTTC,CASSLDLVGEQFF
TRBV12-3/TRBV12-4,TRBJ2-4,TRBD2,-,TGTGCCAGCAGTTTATCGGGGACTACTAAAAACATTCAGTACTTC,CASSLSGTTKNIQYF
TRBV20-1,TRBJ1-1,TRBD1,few,TGCAGTGCCAGGACAGGCACTGAAGCTTTCTTT,CSARTGTEAFF
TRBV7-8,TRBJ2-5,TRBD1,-,TGTGCCAGCAGTAGGGACAGCCCGCAAGAGACCCAGTACTTC,CASSRDSPQETQYF
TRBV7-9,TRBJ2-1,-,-,TGTGCCAGCAGCTTAGGCCTAGCCTGGGATGAGCAGTTCTTC,CASSLGLAWDEQFF
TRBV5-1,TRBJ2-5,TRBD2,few,TGCGCCAGCAGCTTGTCCGGGACTAGACTTCAAGAGACCCAGTACTTC,CASSLSGTRLQETQYF
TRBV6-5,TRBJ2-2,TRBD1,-,TGTGCCAGCAGTTACCCCGAGACAGGGGCCGACACCGGGGAGCTGTTTTTT,CASSYPETGADTGELFF
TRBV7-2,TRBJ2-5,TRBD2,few,TGTGCCAGCAGCTTAGCGGGACTAGCGGGCCTCCAAGAGACCCAGTACTTC,CASSLAGLAGLQETQYF